This T cell receptor (beta chain) appears in the sequencing data of a study of T cells in Graves' hyperthyroidism and ophthalmopathy. This clonotype was counted a few times. RNA transcripts yielded amplified TCR beta CDR3 regions. A set of HTBI primers served as the primers for a first-round RT-PCR of the TCR CDR3. Each CDR3 protein is one row after TCRdb ran MiXCR on the multiplex PCR reads. The sample includes some 740,000 distinct CDR3 sequences, approximately 14% of them seen just once. The V and J ends lost 4 bases and 8 bases respectively, with 27 bases between them. The CDR3 consists of 18 residues. Germline CDR1 reads SGDLS; CDR2 reads YYNGEE.

The rearrangement joins TRBV9 to TRBJ1-4; D uncertain. Sequencing was performed on blood. This clonotype originated in a woman between 18 and 30 years old with Graves' hyperthyroidism. The CDR3 region is CASSPTVSSGGEGEKLFF. DNA for the CDR3: TGTGCCAGCAGCCCAACGGTTTCTTCTGGTGGGGAGGGCGAAAAACTGTTTTTT.